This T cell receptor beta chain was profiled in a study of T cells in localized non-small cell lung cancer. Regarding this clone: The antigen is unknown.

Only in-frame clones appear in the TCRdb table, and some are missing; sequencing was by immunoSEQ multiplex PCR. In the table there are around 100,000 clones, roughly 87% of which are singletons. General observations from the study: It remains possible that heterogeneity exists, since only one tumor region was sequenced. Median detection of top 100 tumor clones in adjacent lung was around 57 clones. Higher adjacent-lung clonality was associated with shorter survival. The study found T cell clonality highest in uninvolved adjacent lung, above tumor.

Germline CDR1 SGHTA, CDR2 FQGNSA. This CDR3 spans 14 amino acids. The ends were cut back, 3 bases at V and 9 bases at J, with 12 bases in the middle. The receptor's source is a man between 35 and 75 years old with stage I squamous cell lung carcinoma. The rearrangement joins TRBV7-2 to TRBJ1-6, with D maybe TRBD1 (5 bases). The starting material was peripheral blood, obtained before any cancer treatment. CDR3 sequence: CASSLGRSLSPLHF. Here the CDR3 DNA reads TGTGCCAGCAGCTTGGGACGGAGCCTTTCACCCCTCCACTTT.